This TCR beta chain was recorded in a study of blood T cells in healthy people across ages. Study-wide results and limits: For the donors, CMV status was unknown and possibly confounded expanded clonotype changes.

The germline V gene has CDR1 DFQATT and CDR2 SNEGSKA (reference sequence). V was clipped by 0 bases and J by 9 bases, with 6 bases between them. The CDR3 runs 11 residues. With a J-beta primer mix and a sample-barcoded 5' primer, a second PCR ran about 6 to 11 cycles. One entry per CDR3 protein, called by TCRdb with MiXCR from the 5' RACE reads. The table lists 700,000 to 900,000 distinct CDR3 sequences, roughly 50% of them singletons. Isolated per sample were at least 6 million PBMCs. This clonotype was counted once. Its cognate antigen is unknown. The TCR was taken from a man older than 75 in good health. The chain is built from TRBV20-1 and TRBJ2-4; no clear D. The specimen was blood. The CDR3: CSAREGIIQYF. CDR3 nucleotides: TGCAGTGCTAGAGAGGGTATCATTCAGTACTTC.